The 11 T cell receptor beta chains listed next were all sequenced from one sample in a study of siplizumab effects on memory and regulatory T cells. Generated by immunoSEQ multiplex PCR, the TCRdb table keeps only in-frame clones and is missing some. The sample shows roughly 75,000 clones, roughly 93% of them seen only once. Sequencing was done on a sample of CD8+ T cells sorted from blood. The receptors originated from a human donor in good health.

The chain couples TRBV28 to TRBJ2-5; a weak D match, TRBD1 (5 bases). The J call is in doubt because the DNA end fits TRBJ2-7 better. The CDR3 sequence is 14 residues long. Germline-derived CDR1 and CDR2 are MDHEN and SYDVKM. The CDR3 loop is CASSLQGRLYEQYF. In DNA, the CDR3 is TGTGCCAGCAGTTTACAGGGAAGGCTCTACGAGCAGTACTTC.

V usage is TRBV5-6 and J usage is TRBJ2-7; 7 bases agree with TRBD2. The V gene's germline CDR1 is SGHDT and CDR2 YYEEEE. J gave up 3 bases and V 4 bases, and 7 bases lay outside the gene matches. The CDR3 length is 14 residues. This chain's CDR3 is CASSLGLSIYEQYF. The DNA of the CDR3 is TGTGCCAGCAGCCTGGGACTATCCATCTACGAGCAGTACTTC.

The rearrangement joins TRBV5-1 to TRBJ1-1, with D unclear. The germline V gene has CDR1 SGHRS and CDR2 YFSETQ. The V end was cut by 4 bases, the J end by 2 bases, with 9 bases between. The CDR3 is 13 residues long. As DNA, the CDR3 is TGCGCCAGCAGCAGCCCTTATAACACTGAAGCTTTCTTT. It encodes CASSSPYNTEAFF.

The V gene is TRBV2, the J gene TRBJ2-5; no firm D call. The J call could be wrong; TRBJ2-7 is a better fit for the DNA end. The length of the CDR3 is 13 residues. The germline V gene encodes CDR1 SNHLY and CDR2 FYNNEI. This CDR3 is CASSERSSYEQYF. The CDR3 nucleotides are TGTGCCAGCAGTGAAAGGAGTTCCTACGAGCAGTACTTC.

The V gene is TRBV6-6, the J gene TRBJ1-3, with D uncertain. The V end lost 0 bases, the J end lost 8 bases, and 14 bases lay between the germline ends. Germline loops: CDR1 MNHNY, CDR2 SVGAGI (reference sequence). The CDR3 has 15 residues. This chain's CDR3 is CASSYSSSPGDTIYF. DNA of the CDR3: TGTGCCAGCAGTTACTCATCAAGCCCGGGAGACACCATATATTTT.

The chain carries TRBV23-1 and TRBJ2-1; D is ambiguous. TRBV23-1 falls under the ORF class, with uncertain function. The V end lost 3 bases, the J end lost 7 bases, and 25 bases lay between the germline ends. The CDR3 has 18 amino acids. CDR3 coding DNA: TGCGCCAGCAGTCATAGTGGGCCGGCCATAACCTGGCCTAATGAGCAGTTCTTC. Its protein is CASSHSGPAITWPNEQFF.

The DNA for the CDR3 is TGTGCCAGCAGCCCCTTCATGAACACTGAAGCTTTCTTT. Its protein is CASSPFMNTEAFF. The rearrangement joins TRBV4-2 to TRBJ1-1; no reliable D call. The germline V gene encodes CDR1 LGHNA and CDR2 YNFKEQ. This CDR3 is 13 amino acids long. Trimming cost V 4 bases and J 0 bases, with 6 bases left between them.

This chain uses TRBV27 with TRBJ1-2, with 8 bases aligning to TRBD1. CDR3 length: 13 residues. V was pared by 5 bases and J by 3 bases, with 2 bases of the junction left unmatched. From germline, CDR1 is MNHEY and CDR2 SMNVEV (reference sequence). CDR3 region: CASSKTGDYGYTF. DNA for the CDR3: TGTGCCAGCAGTAAGACAGGGGACTATGGCTACACCTTC.

V usage is TRBV5-6 and J usage is TRBJ2-3, with 8 bases fitting TRBD2. Germline V gives CDR1 SGHDT, CDR2 YYEEEE. Unmatched junction bases numbered 3, after V lost 2 bases and J lost 1 base. The CDR3 is 15 residues long. This CDR3 reads CASSFGGAGTDTQYF. For the CDR3, the DNA is TGTGCCAGCAGCTTCGGGGGGGCAGGCACAGATACGCAGTATTTT.

The rearrangement joins TRBV6-5 to TRBJ2-2; D perhaps matches TRBD1 (6 bases). V was pared by 10 bases and J by 0 bases, with 15 bases between. The CDR3 is made up of 15 amino acids. Germline values: CDR1 MNHEY, CDR2 SVGAGI. CDR3 coding DNA: TGTGCCACCTGGGGGCCGTTCGCGAACACCGGGGAGCTGTTTTTT. This encodes CATWGPFANTGELFF.

J is TRBJ1-2 and V is TRBV30; TRBD1 matches at 9 bases. Per the germline V gene, CDR1 is GTSNPN and CDR2 is SVGIG (reference sequence). This CDR3 has 13 amino acids. Trimming cost V 1 base and J 6 bases; bases outside gene matches: 3. CDR3: CAWSGGQGDGYTF. The DNA for the CDR3 is TGTGCCTGGAGTGGGGGACAGGGAGATGGCTACACCTTC.